This TCR beta chain was captured by sequencing in a study of blood T cells in healthy people across ages. The use of a sample-barcoded 5' primer and a J-beta primer mix characterized a second PCR of about 7 to 12 cycles. TCRdb recomputed calls from the 5' RACE reads with MiXCR, one row per CDR3 protein. This table holds about 780,000 distinct CDR3 sequences, about 26% found once. This sample was shared with a second study, whose subject was T cells of mothers and their children. That source reports: Sample barcodes and 2-4 random nucleotides came from the second PCR's M1S primer. Unrelated pairs and related pairs have their TCR recombination output shaped similarly by thymic selection.

Specimen: blood. The origin of this receptor is a boy aged 5-17 years in good health.

The CDR3 coding sequence is TGTGCCAGCAGTTTAATGCGGGGGGGCGTCCACAATGAGCAGTTCTTC. This sequence encodes CASSLMRGGVHNEQFF. The rearrangement joins TRBV27 to TRBJ2-1; 9 nucleotides agree with TRBD2. Trimming at V came to 2 bases and at J to 5 bases, leaving 7 bases not matched to a gene. From germline, CDR1 is MNHEY and CDR2 SMNVEV (reference sequence). The length of the CDR3 is 16 residues.